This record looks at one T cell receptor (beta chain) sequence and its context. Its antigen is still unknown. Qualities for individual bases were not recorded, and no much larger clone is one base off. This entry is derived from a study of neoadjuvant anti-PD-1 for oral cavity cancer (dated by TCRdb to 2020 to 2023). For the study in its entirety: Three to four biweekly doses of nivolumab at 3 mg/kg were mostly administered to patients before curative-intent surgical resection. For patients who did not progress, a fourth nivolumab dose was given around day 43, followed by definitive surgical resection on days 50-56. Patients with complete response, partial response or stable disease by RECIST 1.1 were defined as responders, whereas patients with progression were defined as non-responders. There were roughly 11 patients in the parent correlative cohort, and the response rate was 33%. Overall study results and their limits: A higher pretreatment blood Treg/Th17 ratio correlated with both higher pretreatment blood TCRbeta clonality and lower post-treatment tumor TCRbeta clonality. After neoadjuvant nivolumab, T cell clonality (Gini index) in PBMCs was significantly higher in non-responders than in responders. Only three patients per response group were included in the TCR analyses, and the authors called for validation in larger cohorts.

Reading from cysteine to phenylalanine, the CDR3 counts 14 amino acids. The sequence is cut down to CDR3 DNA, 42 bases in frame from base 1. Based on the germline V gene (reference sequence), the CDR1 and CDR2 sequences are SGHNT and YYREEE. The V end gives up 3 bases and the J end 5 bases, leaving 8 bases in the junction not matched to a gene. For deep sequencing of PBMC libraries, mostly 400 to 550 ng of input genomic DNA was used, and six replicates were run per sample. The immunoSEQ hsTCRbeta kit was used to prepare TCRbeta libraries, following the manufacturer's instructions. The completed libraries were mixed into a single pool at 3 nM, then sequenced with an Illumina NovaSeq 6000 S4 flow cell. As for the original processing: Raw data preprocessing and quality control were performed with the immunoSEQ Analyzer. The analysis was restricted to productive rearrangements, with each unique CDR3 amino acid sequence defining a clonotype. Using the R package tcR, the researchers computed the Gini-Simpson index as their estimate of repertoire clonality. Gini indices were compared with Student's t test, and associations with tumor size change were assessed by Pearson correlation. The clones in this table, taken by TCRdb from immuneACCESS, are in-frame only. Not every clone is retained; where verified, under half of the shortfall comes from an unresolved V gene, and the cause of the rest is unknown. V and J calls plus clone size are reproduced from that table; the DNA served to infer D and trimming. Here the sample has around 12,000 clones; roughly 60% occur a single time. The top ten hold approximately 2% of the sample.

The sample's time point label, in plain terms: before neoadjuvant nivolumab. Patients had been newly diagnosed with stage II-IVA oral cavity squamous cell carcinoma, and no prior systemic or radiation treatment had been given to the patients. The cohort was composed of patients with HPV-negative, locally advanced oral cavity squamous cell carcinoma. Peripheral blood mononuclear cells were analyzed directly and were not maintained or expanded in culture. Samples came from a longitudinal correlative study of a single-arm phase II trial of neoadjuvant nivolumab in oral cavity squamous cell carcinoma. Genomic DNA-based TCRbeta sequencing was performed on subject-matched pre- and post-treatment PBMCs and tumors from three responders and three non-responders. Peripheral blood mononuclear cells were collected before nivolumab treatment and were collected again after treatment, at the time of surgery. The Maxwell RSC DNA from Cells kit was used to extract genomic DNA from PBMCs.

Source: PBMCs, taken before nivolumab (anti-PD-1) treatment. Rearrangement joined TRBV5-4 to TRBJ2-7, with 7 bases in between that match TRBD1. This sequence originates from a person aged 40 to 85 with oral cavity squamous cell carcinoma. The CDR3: CASSSDREFHEQYF. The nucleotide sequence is TGTGCCAGCAGCTCCGACAGGGAGTTCCACGAGCAGTACTTC.